The 4 T cell receptor beta chains below come from one sample, sequenced in a study of T cells in tumors after PD-1 blockade. TCRdb's copy holds only in-frame clones and misses some; the assay was immunoSEQ multiplex PCR. This sample yields roughly 33,000 clones, of which about 77% are seen a single time; 38% belongs to the top ten. This specimen consisted of PBMCs, obtained before anti-PD-1 treatment. These receptors all stem from a human donor with basal cell carcinoma.

This clone was seen only once. The gene calls are TRBV6-6 and TRBJ2-4; 7 bases fit TRBD2. The V gene end was trimmed by 2 bases and the J gene end by 6 bases; junction bases not matched to a gene: 10. The CDR3 consists of 16 residues. Germline CDR1 reads MNHNY; CDR2 reads SVGAGI (reference sequence). For the CDR3, the DNA is TGTGCCAGCAGTTACGAGGGGATCGGGGAGGGAAACATTCAGTACTTC. The encoded protein is CASSYEGIGEGNIQYF.

The chain links TRBV7-8 to TRBJ2-1; 8 bases map to TRBD2. Germline values: CDR1 SGHVS, CDR2 FQNEAQ. This CDR3 has 15 residues. V was pared by 2 bases and J by 7 bases, with 7 bases of the junction left unmatched. As DNA, the CDR3 is TGTGCCAGCAGCTTAAGTAGTAGCGGGACAAATGAGCAGTTCTTC. This codes for CASSLSSSGTNEQFF.

This clone occurred a few times. V is TRBV7-3 and J is TRBJ2-1, with 11 bases identical to TRBD2. V lost 3 bases, J lost 5 bases, and 3 bases stayed unmatched. The CDR3 extends over 15 amino acids. Germline lookup yields CDR1 SGHTA and CDR2 FQGTGA. CDR3 nucleotide sequence: TGTGCCAGCAGCTTCGGACTAGCGGGTAACAATGAGCAGTTCTTC. Translation gives CASSFGLAGNNEQFF.

V and J are TRBV4-1 and TRBJ2-1, with 9 bases aligning to TRBD2. This CDR3 contains 17 residues. Germline V gene lookup returns CDR1 MGHRA and CDR2 YSYEKL. The V gene end was trimmed by 4 bases and the J gene end by 5 bases; junction bases not matched to a gene: 12. The CDR3 region has the DNA TGCGCCAGCAGCCGTTCGGCGACTAGCGGACCGGACAATGAGCAGTTCTTC. Encoded protein: CASSRSATSGPDNEQFF.